This is a list of T cell receptor beta chains from one sample in a study of T cell responses to AZD1222 COVID-19 vaccine. Clones were sequenced by immunoSEQ multiplex PCR, and TCRdb holds only the in-frame ones, with some missing. The table has around 99,000 clones, 88% seen once; the top ten hold 9.5% to 15%. The specimen comprised peripheral blood, sampled on day 0 of MenACWY control vaccination. These receptors were obtained from an adult in good health. Both conserved end residues are part of each CDR3. D genes are given only for firm matches. The listing skips clone size in some rows; elsewhere it reads once, few, many or a size class.

TRBD1 TRBJ1-5 TRBV7-9 NA TGTGCCAGCTCCCTACAGGGGGCCGGTCAGCCCCAGCATTTT CASSLQGAGQPQHF
NA TRBJ1-5 TRBV2 NA TGTGCCAGCAGTGTTGTGGGTAACCTGCCCCAGCATTTT CASSVVGNLPQHF
TRBD2 TRBJ2-5 TRBV7-7 NA TGTGCTAGCAGCCCGGGGGGGGACACCCGCCAAGAGACCCAGTACTTC CASSPGGDTRQETQYF
NA TRBJ1-5 TRBV7-2 NA TGTGCCAGCAGCCACGGGGCAGGGGACCTGGAGCCCCAGCATTTT CASSHGAGDLEPQHF
TRBD1 TRBJ1-1 TRBV6-5 NA TGTGCCAGCAGTTCCGGACAGGGCTCGGTCGACACTGAAGCTTTCTTT CASSSGQGSVDTEAFF
NA TRBJ1-1 TRBV20-1 once TGCAGTGCTACTCGGAATGAAGCTTTCTTT CSATRNEAFF
NA TRBJ2-7 TRBV21-1 NA TGTGCCAGCAGCTCTCGGAGCGAGCAGTACTTC CASSSRSEQYF
TRBD2 TRBJ2-2 TRBV9 NA TGTGCCAGCAGCGTAGAAGGGACTAGCGGGATGGTTTCCGGGGAGCTGTTTTTT CASSVEGTSGMVSGELFF
TRBD1 TRBJ1-1 TRBV19 NA TGTGCCAGTACCTTTCAGGGGGTAAGGACTGAAGCTTTCTTT CASTFQGVRTEAFF
NA TRBJ1-2 TRBV6-1 NA TGTGCCAGCAGTGAAGTAAGTGGTGCTTATGGCTACACCTTC CASSEVSGAYGYTF
TRBD1 TRBJ1-3 TRBV25-1 NA TGTGCCAGCAGTGGGCCGGGACAGGGGATGTTTGGAAACACCATATATTTT CASSGPGQGMFGNTIYF
TRBD1 TRBJ1-3 TRBV7-2 NA TGTGCCAGCAGCTTAGACACAGGGGCTGGAAACACCATATATTTT CASSLDTGAGNTIYF
TRBD1 TRBJ1-2 TRBV6-6 NA TGTGCCAGCAGTCCGGGAGGGGCAGGGGGCTCTGGCTACACCTTC CASSPGGAGGSGYTF
TRBD1 TRBJ1-4 TRBV3-1/TRBV3-2 NA TGTGCCAGCAGCCAGGGACAGGGGAGTGAAAAACTGTTTTTT CASSQGQGSEKLFF
NA TRBJ2-7 TRBV5-4 NA TGTGCCAGCAGCGTCGGGCAGGTCGAGCAGTACTTC CASSVGQVEQYF
NA TRBJ1-2 TRBV19 NA TGTGCCAGTAGTATAGGTGGGGAATCCTATGGCTACACCTTC CASSIGGESYGYTF
NA TRBJ2-1 TRBV3-1/TRBV3-2 NA TGTGCGTCAGGGGCAGGCGAGCAGTTCTTC CASGAGEQFF
NA TRBJ2-3 TRBV12-2 NA TGTGCAAGTCGCTTAGCGCGAATAGGTAAAGCTAGCACAGATACGCAGTATTTT CASRLARIGKASTDTQYF
NA TRBJ2-5 TRBV7-8 NA TGTGCCAGCAGCTTAAGGGGAGACGAGACCCAGTACTTC CASSLRGDETQYF
NA TRBJ1-1 TRBV3-1/TRBV3-2 NA TGTGCCAGCAGATCTATTAGGTGGAACACTGAAGCTTTCTTT CASRSIRWNTEAFF
NA TRBJ2-6 TRBV3-1/TRBV3-2 NA TGTGCCAGCAGCCAAGATTTCTCTGGGGCCAACGTCCTGACTTTC CASSQDFSGANVLTF
TRBD1 TRBJ1-6 TRBV30 NA TGTGCCTGGACGGGACAGACCAATTCACCCCTCCACTTT CAWTGQTNSPLHF
NA TRBJ1-1 TRBV7-2 NA TGTGCCAGCAGCTTAGGGCCGGGACGTTCCGAAGCTTTCTTT CASSLGPGRSEAFF
NA TRBJ1-1 TRBV12-3/TRBV12-4 NA TGTGCCAGCAGAACGGTGGTAAAAGCTTTCTTT CASRTVVKAFF
NA TRBJ2-7 TRBV7-9 NA TGTGCCAGCAGCCCTACAGGGCAGCAGTACTTC CASSPTGQQYF
NA TRBJ2-3 TRBV7-9 NA TGTGCCAGCAGCTTAGCGAGGATAGCTGTAGATACGCAGTATTTT CASSLARIAVDTQYF
NA TRBJ1-1 TRBV29-1 NA TGCAGCGTGCAAGACACTGAAGCTTTCTTT CSVQDTEAFF
TRBD1 TRBJ1-1 TRBV2 NA TGTGCCAGCAATCAGGGACAGAGTTTCACTGAAGCTTTCTTT CASNQGQSFTEAFF
NA TRBJ1-6 TRBV19 NA TGTGCCAGTAACGCGGACACAAATTCACCCCTCCACTTT CASNADTNSPLHF
TRBD1 TRBJ2-7 TRBV28 NA TGTGCCACCGGACAGGGGGCCTACGAGCAGTACTTC CATGQGAYEQYF
NA TRBJ2-7 TRBV6-2/TRBV6-3 NA TGTGCCAGCAGCCCTTCTGTCTACGAGCAGTACTTC CASSPSVYEQYF
TRBD2 TRBJ2-5 TRBV5-1 NA TGCGCCAGCAGTTGGGCGGGGGTTCAAGAGACCCAGTACTTC CASSWAGVQETQYF
TRBD1 TRBJ2-7 TRBV25-1 NA TGTGCCAGCAGTTGGGGACAGGGTAACTACGAGCAGTACTTC CASSWGQGNYEQYF
NA TRBJ2-1 TRBV19 NA TGTGCCAGTAATCCGAGCAAATACAATGAGCAGTTCTTC CASNPSKYNEQFF
NA TRBJ2-5 TRBV10-3 once TGTGCCATCAGCTCGACGGGACTCCGGGGGAGGGAGACCCAGTACTTC CAISSTGLRGRETQYF
TRBD1 TRBJ1-5 TRBV5-1 NA TGCGCCAGCAGCTATACAGGGGGCGATCAGCCCCAGCATTTT CASSYTGGDQPQHF
NA TRBJ1-3 TRBV29-1 NA TGCAGCGTTGTGCAGGGGCGCTCTGGAAACACCATATATTTT CSVVQGRSGNTIYF
NA TRBJ1-4 TRBV3-1/TRBV3-2 NA TGTGCCAGCAGCCAAGCCCAGGGCGCGGGTGGTGAAAAACTGTTTTTT CASSQAQGAGGEKLFF
NA TRBJ2-2 TRBV29-1 NA TGCAGCGTTGGGTTCGGGGTTTCGAACACCGGGGAGCTGTTTTTT CSVGFGVSNTGELFF
TRBD2 TRBJ2-3 TRBV29-1 NA TGCAGCCTCTGGGCGGGAGCCGCAGATACGCAGTATTTT CSLWAGAADTQYF